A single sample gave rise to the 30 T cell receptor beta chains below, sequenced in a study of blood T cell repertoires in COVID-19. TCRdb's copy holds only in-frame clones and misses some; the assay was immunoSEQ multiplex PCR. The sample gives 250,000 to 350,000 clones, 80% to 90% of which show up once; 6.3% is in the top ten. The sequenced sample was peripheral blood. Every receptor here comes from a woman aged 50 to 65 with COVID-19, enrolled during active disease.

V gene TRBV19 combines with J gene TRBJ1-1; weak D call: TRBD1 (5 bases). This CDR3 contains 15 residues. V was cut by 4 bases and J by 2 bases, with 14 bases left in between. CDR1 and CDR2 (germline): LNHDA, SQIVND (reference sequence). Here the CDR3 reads CASSNQGGTNTEAFF. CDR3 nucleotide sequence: TGTGCCAGTAGTAACCAGGGAGGGACCAACACTGAAGCTTTCTTT.

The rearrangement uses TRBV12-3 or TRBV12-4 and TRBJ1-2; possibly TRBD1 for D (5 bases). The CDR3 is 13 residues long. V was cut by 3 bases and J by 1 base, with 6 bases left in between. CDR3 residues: CASSLGGNYGYTF. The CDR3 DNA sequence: TGTGCCAGCAGTTTGGGGGGTAACTATGGCTACACCTTC.

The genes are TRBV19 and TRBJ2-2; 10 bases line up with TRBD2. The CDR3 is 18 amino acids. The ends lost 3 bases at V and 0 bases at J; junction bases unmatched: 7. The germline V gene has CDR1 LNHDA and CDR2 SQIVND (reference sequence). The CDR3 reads CASSIRTSGYTNTGELFF. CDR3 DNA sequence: TGTGCCAGTAGTATCCGGACTAGCGGATATACGAACACCGGGGAGCTGTTTTTT.

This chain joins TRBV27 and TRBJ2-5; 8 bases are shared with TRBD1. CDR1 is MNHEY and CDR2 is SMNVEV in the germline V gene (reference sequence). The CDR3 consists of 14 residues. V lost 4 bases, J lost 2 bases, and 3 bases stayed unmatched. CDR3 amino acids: CASSSGQGQETQYF. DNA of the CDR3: TGTGCCAGCAGTTCCGGACAGGGACAAGAGACCCAGTACTTC.

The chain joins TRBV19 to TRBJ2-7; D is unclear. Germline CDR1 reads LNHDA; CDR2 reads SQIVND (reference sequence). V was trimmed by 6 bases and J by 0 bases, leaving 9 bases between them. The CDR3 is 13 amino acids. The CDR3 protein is CASSLQTSYEQYF. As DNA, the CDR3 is TGTGCCAGTAGCTTACAGACCTCCTACGAGCAGTACTTC. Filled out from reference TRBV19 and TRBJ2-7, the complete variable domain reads DGGITQSPKYLFRKEGQNVTLSCEQNLNHDAMYWYRQDPGQGLRLIYYSQIVNDFQKGDIAEGYSVSREKKESFPLTVTSAQKNPTAFYLCASSLQTSYEQYFGPGTRLTVT.

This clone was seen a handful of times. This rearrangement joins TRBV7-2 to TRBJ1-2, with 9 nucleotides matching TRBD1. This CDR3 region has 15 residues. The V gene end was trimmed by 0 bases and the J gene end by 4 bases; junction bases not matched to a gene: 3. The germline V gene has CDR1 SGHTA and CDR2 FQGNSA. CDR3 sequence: CASSLAGTGLYGYTF. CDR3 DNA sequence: TGTGCCAGCAGCTTAGCAGGGACAGGGCTCTATGGCTACACCTTC.

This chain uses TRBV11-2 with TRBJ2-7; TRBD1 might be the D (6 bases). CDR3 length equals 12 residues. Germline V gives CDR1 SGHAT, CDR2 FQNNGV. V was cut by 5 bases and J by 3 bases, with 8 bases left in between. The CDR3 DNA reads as TGTGCCAGCAGCGGGGGCTACTACGAGCAGTACTTC. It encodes CASSGGYYEQYF.

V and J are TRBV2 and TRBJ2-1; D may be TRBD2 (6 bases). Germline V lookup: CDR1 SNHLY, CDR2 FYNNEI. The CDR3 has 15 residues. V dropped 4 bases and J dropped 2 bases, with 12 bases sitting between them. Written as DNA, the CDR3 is TGTGCCAGCAGTGTTGAGCGGGCCCCCTACAATGAGCAGTTCTTC. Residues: CASSVERAPYNEQFF.

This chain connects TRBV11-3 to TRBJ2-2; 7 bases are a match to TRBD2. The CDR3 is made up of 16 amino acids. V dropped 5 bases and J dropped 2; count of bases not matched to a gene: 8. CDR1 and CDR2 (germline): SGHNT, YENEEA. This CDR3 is CASSPLGTKNTGELFF. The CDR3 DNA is TGTGCCAGCAGCCCCCTGGGGACTAAAAACACCGGGGAGCTGTTTTTT.

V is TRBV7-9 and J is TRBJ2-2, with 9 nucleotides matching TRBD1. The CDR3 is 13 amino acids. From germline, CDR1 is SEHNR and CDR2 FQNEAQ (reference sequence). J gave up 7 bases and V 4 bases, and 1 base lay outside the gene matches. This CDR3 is CASSWTGVGELFF. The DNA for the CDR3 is TGTGCCAGCAGCTGGACAGGGGTCGGGGAGCTGTTTTTT.

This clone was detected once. The DNA of the CDR3 is TGCGCCACCTCCATAGCTAGCGGGAGTGGGTCCTACGAGCAGTACTTC. Protein product: CATSIASGSGSYEQYF. V is TRBV5-1 and J is TRBJ2-7; 10 nucleotides agree with TRBD2. Germline V gene lookup returns CDR1 SGHRS and CDR2 YFSETQ. The V segment lost 9 bases and the J segment 1 base; nucleotides outside the gene matches: 13. The CDR3 consists of 16 residues.

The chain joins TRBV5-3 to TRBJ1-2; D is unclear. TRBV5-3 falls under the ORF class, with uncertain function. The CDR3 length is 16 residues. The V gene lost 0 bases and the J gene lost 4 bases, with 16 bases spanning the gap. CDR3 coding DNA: TGTGCCAGAAGCTTGGGGACTCGTTTGGGCCTCTATGGCTACACCTTC. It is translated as CARSLGTRLGLYGYTF.

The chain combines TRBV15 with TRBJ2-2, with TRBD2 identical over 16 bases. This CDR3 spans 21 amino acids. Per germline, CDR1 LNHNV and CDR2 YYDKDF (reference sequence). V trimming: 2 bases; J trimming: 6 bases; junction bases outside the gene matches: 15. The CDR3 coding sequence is TGTGCCACCAGCAGATCTTGGGGACTAGCGGGAGGGCCCCGTGGTGCCGGGGAGCTGTTTTTT. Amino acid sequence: CATSRSWGLAGGPRGAGELFF. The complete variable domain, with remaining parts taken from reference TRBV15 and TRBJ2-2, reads DAMVIQNPRYQVTQFGKPVTLSCSQTLNHNVMYWYQQKSSQAPKLLFHYYDKDFNNEADTPDNFQSRRPNTSFCFLDIRSPGLGDTAMYLCATSRSWGLAGGPRGAGELFFGEGSRLTVL.

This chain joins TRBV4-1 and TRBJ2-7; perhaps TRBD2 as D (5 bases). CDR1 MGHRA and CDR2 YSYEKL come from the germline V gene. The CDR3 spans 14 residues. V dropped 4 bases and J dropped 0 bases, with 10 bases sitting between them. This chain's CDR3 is CASSRGEGSYEQYF. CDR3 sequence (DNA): TGCGCCAGCAGCCGAGGAGAGGGCTCCTACGAGCAGTACTTC.

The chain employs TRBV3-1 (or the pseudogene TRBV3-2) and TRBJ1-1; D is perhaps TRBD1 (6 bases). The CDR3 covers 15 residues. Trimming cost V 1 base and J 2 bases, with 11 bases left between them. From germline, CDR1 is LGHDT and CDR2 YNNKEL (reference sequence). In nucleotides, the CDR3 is TGTGCCAGCAGCCAAGTGGGACACCGAAACACTGAAGCTTTCTTT. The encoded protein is CASSQVGHRNTEAFF.

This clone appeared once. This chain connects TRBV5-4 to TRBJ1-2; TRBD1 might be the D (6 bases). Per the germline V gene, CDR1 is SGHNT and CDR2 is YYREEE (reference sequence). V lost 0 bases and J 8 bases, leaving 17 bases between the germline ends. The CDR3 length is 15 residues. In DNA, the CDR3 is TGTGCCAGCAGCTTGGATGGTCAGGGGCTCTGGGGCTACACCTTC. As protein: CASSLDGQGLWGYTF.

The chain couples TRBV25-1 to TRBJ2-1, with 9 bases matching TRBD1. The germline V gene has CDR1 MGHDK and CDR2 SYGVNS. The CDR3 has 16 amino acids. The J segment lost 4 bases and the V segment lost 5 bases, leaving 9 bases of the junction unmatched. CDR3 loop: CASSPKGTGSYNEQFF. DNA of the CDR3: TGTGCCAGCAGTCCGAAGGGGACAGGGTCGTACAATGAGCAGTTCTTC.

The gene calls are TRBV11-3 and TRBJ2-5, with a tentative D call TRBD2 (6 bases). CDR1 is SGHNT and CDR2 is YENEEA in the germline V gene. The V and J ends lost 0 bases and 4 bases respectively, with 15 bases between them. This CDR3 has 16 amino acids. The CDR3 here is CASSLEPSARGETQYF. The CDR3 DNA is TGTGCCAGCAGCTTAGAGCCTAGCGCCCGGGGAGAGACCCAGTACTTC.

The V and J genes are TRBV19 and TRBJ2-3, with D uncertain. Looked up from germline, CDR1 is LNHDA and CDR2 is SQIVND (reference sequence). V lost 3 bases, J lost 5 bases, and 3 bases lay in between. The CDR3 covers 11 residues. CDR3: CASSIVDTQYF. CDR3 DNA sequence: TGTGCCAGTAGTATCGTAGATACGCAGTATTTT.

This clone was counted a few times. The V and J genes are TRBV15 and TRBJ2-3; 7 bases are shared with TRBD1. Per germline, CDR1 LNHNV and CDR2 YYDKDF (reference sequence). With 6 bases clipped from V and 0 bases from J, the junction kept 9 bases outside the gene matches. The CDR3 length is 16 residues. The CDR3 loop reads CATSPPRTGSTDTQYF. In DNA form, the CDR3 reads TGTGCCACCAGTCCGCCCCGGACAGGCAGCACAGATACGCAGTATTTT.

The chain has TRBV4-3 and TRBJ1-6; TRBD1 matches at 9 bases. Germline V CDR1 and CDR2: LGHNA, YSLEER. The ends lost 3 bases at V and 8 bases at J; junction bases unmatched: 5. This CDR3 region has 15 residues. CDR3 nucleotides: TGCGCCAGCAGCCAGACCACAGGGGGCGATTCACCCCTCCACTTT. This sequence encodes CASSQTTGGDSPLHF.

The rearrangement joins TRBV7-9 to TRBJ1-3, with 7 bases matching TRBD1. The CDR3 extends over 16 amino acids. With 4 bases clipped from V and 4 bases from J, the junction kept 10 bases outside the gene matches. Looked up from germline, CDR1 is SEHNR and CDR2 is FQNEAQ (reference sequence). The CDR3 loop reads CASSSTQGVMGNTIYF. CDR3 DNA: TGTGCCAGCAGCTCGACGCAGGGGGTGATGGGAAACACCATATATTTT.

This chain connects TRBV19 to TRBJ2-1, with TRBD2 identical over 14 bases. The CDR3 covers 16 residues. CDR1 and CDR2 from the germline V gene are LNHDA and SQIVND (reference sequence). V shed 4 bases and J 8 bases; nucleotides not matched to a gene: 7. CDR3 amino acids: CASSTPGTSGSHEQFF. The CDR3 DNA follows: TGTGCCAGTAGTACCCCCGGGACTAGCGGGAGCCATGAGCAGTTCTTC.

The CDR3 bases are TGCGCCAGCAGCTCCGTCCAGCGCACGCTGGGAGATACGCAGTATTTT. Protein: CASSSVQRTLGDTQYF. The chain carries TRBV5-1 and TRBJ2-3; the D is unclear. The CDR3 is 16 amino acids. The germline gives CDR1 SGHRS, CDR2 YFSETQ. V lost 3 bases to trimming and J lost 5 bases, with 19 bases between them.

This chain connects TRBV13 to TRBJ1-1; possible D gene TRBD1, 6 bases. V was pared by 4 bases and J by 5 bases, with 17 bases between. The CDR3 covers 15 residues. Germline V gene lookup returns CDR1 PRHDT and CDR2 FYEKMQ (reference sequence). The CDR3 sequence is CASSSYRVGGTEAFF. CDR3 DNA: TGTGCCAGCAGCTCCTACAGGGTTGGCGGGACTGAAGCTTTCTTT.

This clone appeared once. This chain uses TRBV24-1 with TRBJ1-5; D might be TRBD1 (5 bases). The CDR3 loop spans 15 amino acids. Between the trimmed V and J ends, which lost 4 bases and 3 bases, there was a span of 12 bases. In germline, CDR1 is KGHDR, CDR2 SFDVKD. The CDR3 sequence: CATSDPREFNQPQHF. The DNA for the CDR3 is TGTGCCACCAGTGACCCCAGGGAATTCAATCAGCCCCAGCATTTT.

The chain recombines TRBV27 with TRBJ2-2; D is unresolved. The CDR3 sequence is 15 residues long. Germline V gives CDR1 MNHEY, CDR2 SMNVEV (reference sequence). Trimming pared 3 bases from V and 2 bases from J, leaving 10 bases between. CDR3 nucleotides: TGTGCCAGCAGTTTTCAGCGAACCAACACCGGGGAGCTGTTTTTT. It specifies CASSFQRTNTGELFF.

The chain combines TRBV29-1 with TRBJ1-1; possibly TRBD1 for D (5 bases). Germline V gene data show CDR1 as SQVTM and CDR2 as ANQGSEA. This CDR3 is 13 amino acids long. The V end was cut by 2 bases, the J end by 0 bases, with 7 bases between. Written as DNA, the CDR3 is TGCAGCGTTGAAAGGGGATTGAACACTGAAGCTTTCTTT. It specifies CSVERGLNTEAFF.

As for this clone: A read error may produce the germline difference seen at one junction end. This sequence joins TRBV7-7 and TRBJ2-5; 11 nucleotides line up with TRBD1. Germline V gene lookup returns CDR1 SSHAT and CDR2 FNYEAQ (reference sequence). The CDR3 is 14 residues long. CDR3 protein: CASSFGQGAETQYF. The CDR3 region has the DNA TGTGCTAGCAGCTTCGGACAGGGGGCCGAGACCCAGTACTTC.

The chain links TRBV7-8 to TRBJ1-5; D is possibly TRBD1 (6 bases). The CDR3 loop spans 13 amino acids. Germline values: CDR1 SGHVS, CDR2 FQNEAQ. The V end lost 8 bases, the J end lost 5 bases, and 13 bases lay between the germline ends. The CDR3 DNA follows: TGTGCCAGCCGAGGTGAGGGGGATCAGCCCCAGCATTTT. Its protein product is CASRGEGDQPQHF.